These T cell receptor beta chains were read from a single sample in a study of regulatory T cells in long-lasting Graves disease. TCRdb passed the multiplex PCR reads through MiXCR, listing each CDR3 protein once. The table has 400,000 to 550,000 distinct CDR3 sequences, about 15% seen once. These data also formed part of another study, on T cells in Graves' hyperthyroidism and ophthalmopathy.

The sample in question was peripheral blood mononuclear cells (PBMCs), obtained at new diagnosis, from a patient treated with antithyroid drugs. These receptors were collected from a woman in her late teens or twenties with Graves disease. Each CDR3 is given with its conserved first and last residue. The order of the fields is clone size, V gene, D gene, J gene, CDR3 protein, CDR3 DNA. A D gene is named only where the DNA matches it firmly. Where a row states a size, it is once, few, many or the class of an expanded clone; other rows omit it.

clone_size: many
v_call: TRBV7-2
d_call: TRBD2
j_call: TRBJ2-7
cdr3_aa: CASSVGLAVYEQYF
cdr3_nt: TGTGCCAGCAGCGTGGGACTAGCGGTCTACGAGCAGTACTTC

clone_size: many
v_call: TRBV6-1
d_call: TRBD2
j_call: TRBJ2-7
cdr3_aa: CASSGTSGRSYEQYF
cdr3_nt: TGTGCCAGCAGTGGGACTAGCGGGAGGTCCTACGAGCAGTACTTC

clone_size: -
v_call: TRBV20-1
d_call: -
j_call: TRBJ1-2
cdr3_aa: CSATNLLIYDGYTF
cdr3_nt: TGCAGTGCTACCAACCTCCTGATATATGATGGCTACACCTTC

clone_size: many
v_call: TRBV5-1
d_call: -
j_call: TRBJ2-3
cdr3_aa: CASSYRESTDTQYF
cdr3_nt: TGCGCCAGCAGCTACAGGGAAAGCACAGATACGCAGTATTTT

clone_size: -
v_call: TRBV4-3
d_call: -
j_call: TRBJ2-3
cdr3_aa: CASSQVGFRTDTQYF
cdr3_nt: TGCGCCAGCAGCCAAGTGGGTTTTCGCACAGATACGCAGTATTTT

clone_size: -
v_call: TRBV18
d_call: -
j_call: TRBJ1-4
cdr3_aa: CASPPDEKLFF
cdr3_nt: TGTGCCAGCCCACCCGATGAAAAACTGTTTTTT

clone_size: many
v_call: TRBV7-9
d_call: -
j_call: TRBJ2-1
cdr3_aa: CASRGGGSSYNEQFF
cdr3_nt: TGTGCCAGCAGGGGGGGCGGGAGCTCCTACAATGAGCAGTTCTTC

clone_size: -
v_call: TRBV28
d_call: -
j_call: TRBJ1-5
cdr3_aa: CASTLRDIGVGPQHF
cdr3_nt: TGTGCCAGCACTCTAAGGGACATAGGCGTAGGACCCCAGCATTTT

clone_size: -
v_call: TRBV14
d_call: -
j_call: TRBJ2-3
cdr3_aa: CASSQDLSYPTDTQYF
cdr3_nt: TGTGCCAGCAGCCAAGACCTAAGTTACCCTACAGATACGCAGTATTTT

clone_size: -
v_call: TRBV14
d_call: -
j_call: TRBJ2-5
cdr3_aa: CASSQLGELETQYF
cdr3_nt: TGTGCCAGCAGCCAGCTGGGAGAGCTAGAGACCCAGTACTTC

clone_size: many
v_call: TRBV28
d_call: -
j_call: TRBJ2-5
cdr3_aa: CASSGRGLVEETQYF
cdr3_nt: TGTGCCAGCAGTGGGAGGGGGCTGGTCGAAGAGACCCAGTACTTC

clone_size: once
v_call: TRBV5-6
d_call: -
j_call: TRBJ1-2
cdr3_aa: CASTAWAGDYVYTF
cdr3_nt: TGTGCCAGCACCGCTTGGGCGGGGGACTATGTCTACACCTTC

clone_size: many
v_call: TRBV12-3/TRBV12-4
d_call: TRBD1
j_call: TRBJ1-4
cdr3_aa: CASSPQGSIEKLFF
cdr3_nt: TGTGCCAGCAGTCCACAGGGGTCTATTGAAAAACTGTTTTTT

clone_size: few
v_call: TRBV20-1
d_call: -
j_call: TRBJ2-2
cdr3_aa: CSARGGAANTGELFF
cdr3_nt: TGCAGTGCTAGAGGCGGGGCGGCGAACACCGGGGAGCTGTTTTTT

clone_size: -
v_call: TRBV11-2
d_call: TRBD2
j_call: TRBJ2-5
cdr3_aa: CASSLYQGLAGGETQYF
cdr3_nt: TGTGCCAGCAGCTTATATCAGGGGCTAGCGGGAGGGGAGACCCAGTACTTC

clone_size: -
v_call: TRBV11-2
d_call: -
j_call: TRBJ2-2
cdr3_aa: CASSPPWGANTGELFF
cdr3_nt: TGTGCCAGCTCACCGCCTTGGGGGGCGAACACCGGGGAGCTGTTTTTT

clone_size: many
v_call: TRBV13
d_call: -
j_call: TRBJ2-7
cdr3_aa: CASSLGQMGYEQYF
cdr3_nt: TGTGCCAGCAGCTTAGGCCAAATGGGCTACGAGCAGTACTTC

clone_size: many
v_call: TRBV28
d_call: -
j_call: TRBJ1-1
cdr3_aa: CASSLVTGPMNTEAFF
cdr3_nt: TGTGCCAGCAGTTTAGTAACGGGACCGATGAACACTGAAGCTTTCTTT

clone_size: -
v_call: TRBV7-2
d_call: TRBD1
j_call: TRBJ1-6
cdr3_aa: CASSYPSGQGNSPLHF
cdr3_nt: TGTGCCAGCAGCTACCCGTCGGGACAGGGTAATTCACCCCTCCACTTT

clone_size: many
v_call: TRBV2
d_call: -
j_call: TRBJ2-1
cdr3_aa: CASTAKVSRGNEQFF
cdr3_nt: TGTGCCAGCACCGCTAAGGTGTCAAGGGGCAATGAGCAGTTCTTC

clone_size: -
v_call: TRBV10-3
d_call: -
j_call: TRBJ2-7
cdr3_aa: CAISESIEESITNF
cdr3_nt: TGTGCCATCAGTGAGTCGATAGAGGAGAGTATCACAAACTTC

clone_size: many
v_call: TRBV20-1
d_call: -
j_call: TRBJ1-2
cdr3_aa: CSARDINRVYGYTF
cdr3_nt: TGCAGTGCTAGAGATATCAACAGGGTCTATGGCTACACCTTC

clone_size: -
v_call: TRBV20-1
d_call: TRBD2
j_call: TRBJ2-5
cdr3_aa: CSASFFERESSETQYF
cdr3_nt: TGCAGTGCTAGCTTCTTTGAGCGGGAGAGCTCAGAGACCCAGTACTTC

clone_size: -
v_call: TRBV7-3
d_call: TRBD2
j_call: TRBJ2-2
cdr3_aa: CASSPRIKTSGKLNTGELFF
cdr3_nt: TGTGCCAGCAGCCCCCGAATCAAGACTAGCGGAAAGCTGAACACCGGGGAGCTGTTTTTT

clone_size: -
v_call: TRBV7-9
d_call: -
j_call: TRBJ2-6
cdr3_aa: CASSFRLGANVLTF
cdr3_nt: TGTGCCAGCAGCTTTCGTCTAGGGGCCAACGTCCTGACTTTC

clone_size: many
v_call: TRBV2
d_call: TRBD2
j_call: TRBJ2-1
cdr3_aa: CASKREGSYNEQFF
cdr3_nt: TGTGCCAGTAAGCGGGAGGGCTCCTACAATGAGCAGTTCTTC

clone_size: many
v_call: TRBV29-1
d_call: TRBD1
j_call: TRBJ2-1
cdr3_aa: CSVEVGTGFGNEQFF
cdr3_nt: TGCAGCGTTGAAGTTGGGACAGGGTTCGGGAATGAGCAGTTCTTC

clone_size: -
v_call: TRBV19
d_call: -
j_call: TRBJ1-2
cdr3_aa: CASSIVTGYGYTF
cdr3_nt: TGTGCCAGTAGTATAGTTACAGGGTATGGCTACACCTTC

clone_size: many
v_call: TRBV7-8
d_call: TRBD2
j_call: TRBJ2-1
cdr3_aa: CASSPPGLAGGNEQFF
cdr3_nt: TGTGCCAGCAGCCCCCCCGGGCTAGCGGGAGGCAATGAGCAGTTCTTC

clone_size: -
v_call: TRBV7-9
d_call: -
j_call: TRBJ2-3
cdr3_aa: CASSFKGIAGRSTDTQYF
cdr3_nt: TGTGCCAGCAGCTTTAAGGGTATTGCGGGGCGGAGCACAGATACGCAGTATTTT

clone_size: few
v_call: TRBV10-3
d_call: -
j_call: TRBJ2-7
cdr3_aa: CAISVSKTGDLTNEQYF
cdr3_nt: TGTGCCATCAGTGTTTCCAAAACAGGGGACTTAACCAACGAGCAGTACTTC

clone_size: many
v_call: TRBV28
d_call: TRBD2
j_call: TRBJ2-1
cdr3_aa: CASSSDPGLGNEQFF
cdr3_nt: TGTGCCAGCAGTTCCGACCCGGGACTAGGGAATGAGCAGTTCTTC

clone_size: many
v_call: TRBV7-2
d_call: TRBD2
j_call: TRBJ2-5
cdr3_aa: CASSLREGSLPETQYF
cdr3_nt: TGTGCCAGCAGCTTACGGGAGGGCTCCCTTCCAGAGACCCAGTACTTC

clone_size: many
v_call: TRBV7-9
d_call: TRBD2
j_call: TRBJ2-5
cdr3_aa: CASSLTSGRAQETQYF
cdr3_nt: TGTGCCAGCAGCTTAACGAGCGGGAGGGCCCAAGAGACCCAGTACTTC

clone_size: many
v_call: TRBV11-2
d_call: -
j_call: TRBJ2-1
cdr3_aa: CARPGGEQFF
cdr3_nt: TGTGCCAGACCTGGAGGTGAGCAGTTCTTC

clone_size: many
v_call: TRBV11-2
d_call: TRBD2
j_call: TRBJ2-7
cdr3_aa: CASSAIQRGTYEQYF
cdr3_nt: TGTGCCAGCAGCGCGATTCAGCGGGGGACCTACGAGCAGTACTTC

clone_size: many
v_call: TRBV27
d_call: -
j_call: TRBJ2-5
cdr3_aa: CASSLSTGAEETQYF
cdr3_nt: TGTGCCAGCAGTTTATCGACCGGGGCCGAAGAGACCCAGTACTTC

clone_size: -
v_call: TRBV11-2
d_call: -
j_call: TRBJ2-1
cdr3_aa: CASSSSREAFF
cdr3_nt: TGTGCCAGCAGTTCCTCTAGGGAGGCGTTCTTC

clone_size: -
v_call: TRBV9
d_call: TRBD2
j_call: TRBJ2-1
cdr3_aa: CASSAGTSGSLNNEQFF
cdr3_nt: TGTGCCAGCAGCGCGGGGACTAGCGGGAGTCTGAACAATGAGCAGTTCTTC

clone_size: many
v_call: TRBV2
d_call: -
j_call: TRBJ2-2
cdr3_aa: CASSRVKLPGELFF
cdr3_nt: TGTGCCAGCAGTCGGGTTAAGTTACCCGGGGAGCTGTTTTTT

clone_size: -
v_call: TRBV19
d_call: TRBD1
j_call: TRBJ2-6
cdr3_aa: CASSRDSSYGANVLTF
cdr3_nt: TGTGCCAGTAGTAGGGACAGTTCTTATGGGGCCAACGTCCTGACTTTC

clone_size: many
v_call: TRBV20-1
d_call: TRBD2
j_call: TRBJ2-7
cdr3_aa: CSASTSGAYEQYF
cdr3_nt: TGCAGTGCTAGTACTAGCGGGGCCTACGAGCAGTACTTC

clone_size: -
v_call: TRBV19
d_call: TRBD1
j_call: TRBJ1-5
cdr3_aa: CASSDRGRYSNQPQHF
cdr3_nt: TGTGCCAGTTCGGACAGGGGGCGATATAGCAATCAGCCCCAGCATTTT

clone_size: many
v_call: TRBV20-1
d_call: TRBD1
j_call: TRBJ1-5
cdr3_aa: CSGGQGAGQPQHF
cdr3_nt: TGCAGTGGGGGACAGGGGGCGGGTCAGCCCCAGCATTTT

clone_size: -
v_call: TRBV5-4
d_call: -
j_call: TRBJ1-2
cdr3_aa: CASSSPSGTIYGYTF
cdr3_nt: TGTGCCAGCAGCTCCCCCTCCGGGACTATCTATGGCTACACCTTC

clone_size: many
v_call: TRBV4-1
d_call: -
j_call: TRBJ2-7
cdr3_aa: CASSQEVRAYEQYF
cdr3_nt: TGCGCCAGCAGCCAAGAAGTAAGGGCTTACGAGCAGTACTTC

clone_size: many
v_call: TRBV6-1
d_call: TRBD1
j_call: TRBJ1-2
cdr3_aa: CASSQTSWGTGSDYGYTF
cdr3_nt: TGTGCCAGCAGTCAAACCTCGTGGGGGACAGGGTCCGACTATGGCTACACCTTC

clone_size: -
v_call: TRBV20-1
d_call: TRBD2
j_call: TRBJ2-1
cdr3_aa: CSARDPYSGSRNEQFF
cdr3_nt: TGCAGTGCTAGAGATCCTTATAGCGGGAGTAGAAATGAGCAGTTCTTC

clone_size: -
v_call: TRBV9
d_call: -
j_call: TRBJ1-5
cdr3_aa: CASLDREGNQPQHF
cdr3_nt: TGTGCCAGCCTCGACAGAGAAGGCAATCAGCCCCAGCATTTT

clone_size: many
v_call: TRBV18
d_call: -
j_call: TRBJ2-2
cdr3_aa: CASSPRLPDTGELFF
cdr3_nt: TGTGCCAGCTCACCTAGATTGCCTGACACCGGGGAGCTGTTTTTT

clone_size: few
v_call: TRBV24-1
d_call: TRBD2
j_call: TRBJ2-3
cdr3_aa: CATSDGLAGLEGTDTQYF
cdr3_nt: TGTGCCACCAGTGACGGACTAGCGGGACTCGAGGGCACAGATACGCAGTATTTT

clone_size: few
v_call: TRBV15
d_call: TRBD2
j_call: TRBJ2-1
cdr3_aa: CATSRDQLAGYNEQFF
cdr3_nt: TGTGCCACCAGCAGAGATCAACTAGCGGGTTACAATGAGCAGTTCTTC